Shown below are 19 T cell receptor beta chains from a single sample sequenced in a study of PD-1 blockade in classical Hodgkin lymphoma. Brentuximab vedotin exposure varied among the patients, all of whom had relapsed after autologous stem cell transplantation. Sequenced by immunoSEQ multiplex PCR; TCRdb stores in-frame clones only, minus some. Here the sample spans tens of thousands of clones, roughly 80% being singletons. Sequences were derived from peripheral blood mononuclear cells (PBMCs), sampled before the second cycle of nivolumab. These receptors were collected from a human donor with classical Hodgkin lymphoma.

The gene calls are TRBV7-9 and TRBJ2-3; no reliable D call. Germline V gene data show CDR1 as SEHNR and CDR2 as FQNEAQ (reference sequence). V was pared by 5 bases and J by 0 bases, with 9 bases between. The CDR3 totals 14 residues. This CDR3 is CASSIQFSTDTQYF. DNA for the CDR3: TGTGCCAGCAGCATACAGTTTAGCACAGATACGCAGTATTTT.

The rearrangement uses TRBV9 and TRBJ2-2; 10 bases are shared with TRBD2. This CDR3 has 19 amino acids. Trimming took 6 bases from V and 1 from J; bases not matched to a gene: 15. Per germline, CDR1 SGDLS and CDR2 YYNGEE. CDR3 sequence (DNA): TGTGCCAGCAAAGAAGGTTTAGCGGGGGGATCGTGGAACACCGGGGAGCTGTTTTTT. This translates into CASKEGLAGGSWNTGELFF.

The V and J genes are TRBV7-6 and TRBJ2-7, with D perhaps TRBD2 (5 bases). The CDR3 totals 17 residues. Trimming took off 1 base at V and 3 bases at J, with 19 bases between the two ends. The germline gives CDR1 SGHVS, CDR2 FNYEAQ. CDR3 DNA sequence: TGTGCCAGCAGCTTAGGAGGGTGGAGGACTCGAGGCTACGAGCAGTACTTC. Its translation is CASSLGGWRTRGYEQYF. Drawing the rest from reference TRBV7-6 and TRBJ2-7, the complete variable domain is GAGVSQSPRYKVTKRGQDVALRCDPISGHVSLYWYRQALGQGPEFLTYFNYEAQQDKSGLPNDRFSAERPEGSISTLTIQRTEQRDSAMYRCASSLGGWRTRGYEQYFGPGTRLTVT.

In its sample, this clone was seen a few times. V and J are TRBV5-1 and TRBJ2-1, with D possibly called TRBD1 or TRBD2 (5 bases each). The CDR3 is 15 residues long. V was cut by 4 bases and J by 8 bases, with 19 bases left in between. Germline V gene sequence: CDR1 SGHRS, CDR2 YFSETQ. In nucleotides, the CDR3 is TGCGCCAGCAGCCCAGAGGGACGGACCCTCGATGAGCAGTTCTTC. Its translation: CASSPEGRTLDEQFF.

The chain is built from TRBV4-3 and TRBJ1-4; D gene ambiguous. With 1 base removed from V and 0 bases from J, the gap between germline ends came to 15 bases. This CDR3 is built from 18 residues. Germline V lookup: CDR1 LGHNA, CDR2 YSLEER. CDR3 loop: CASSQGTLPGSTNEKLFF. In nucleotides, the CDR3 is TGCGCCAGCAGCCAAGGAACACTCCCAGGATCAACTAATGAAAAACTGTTTTTT.

CDR3 loop: CASSHSGTGVYEQYF. In DNA, the CDR3 is TGCGCCAGCAGCCACTCCGGGACAGGAGTCTACGAGCAGTACTTC. The chain employs TRBV5-1 and TRBJ2-7, with TRBD1 matching over 8 bases. The J segment lost 3 bases and the V segment lost 4 bases, leaving 9 bases of the junction unmatched. The CDR3 contains 15 residues. Germline lookup yields CDR1 SGHRS and CDR2 YFSETQ.

This chain joins TRBV15 and TRBJ1-3; the D is unclear. V dropped 4 bases and J dropped 6 bases, with 16 bases sitting between them. Germline CDR1 LNHNV, CDR2 YYDKDF (reference sequence). The CDR3 runs 15 residues. The CDR3 here is CATSMHGSGENTIYF. The CDR3 nucleotides read TGTGCCACCAGCATGCACGGGTCAGGAGAAAACACCATATATTTT.

This sequence joins TRBV6-5 and TRBJ2-3, with D possibly TRBD2 on 6 matching bases. The ends were cut back, 5 bases at V and 6 bases at J, with 12 bases in the middle. This CDR3 is 13 amino acids long. The germline gives CDR1 MNHEY, CDR2 SVGAGI. CDR3 sequence reads: CASSRRGPDTQYF. In DNA, the CDR3 is TGTGCCAGCAGTCGGCGGGGACCCGATACGCAGTATTTT.

V gene TRBV28 combines with J gene TRBJ1-1; D possibly corresponds to TRBD1 (5 bases). CDR1 is MDHEN and CDR2 is SYDVKM in the germline V gene. V was clipped by 7 bases and J by 5 bases, with 11 bases between them. CDR3 length equals 12 residues. For the CDR3, the DNA is TGTGCCAGCATTTGGGGGGGGACTGAAGCTTTCTTT. Protein product: CASIWGGTEAFF.

V and J are TRBV30 and TRBJ2-5; D is tentatively TRBD1 or TRBD2 (6 bases each). Germline V CDR1 and CDR2: GTSNPN, SVGIG (reference sequence). The CDR3 is 13 amino acids. V was cut by 8 bases and J by 4 bases, with 17 bases left in between. CDR3 bases: TGTGCCGGAGTAAGAAGGGGGGCAGAGACCCAGTACTTC. It specifies CAGVRRGAETQYF.

This clone was picked up a small number of times. This sequence joins TRBV18 and TRBJ2-7, with D hard to call. Deletions cut 3 bases from V and 0 bases from J, with 3 bases between. The CDR3 loop spans 12 amino acids. Germline V gene data show CDR1 as KGHSH and CDR2 as LQKENI. The CDR3 DNA reads as TGTGCCAGCTCACCGAGCTCCTACGAGCAGTACTTC. Translating gives CASSPSSYEQYF. Drawing the rest from reference TRBV18 and TRBJ2-7, the complete variable domain is NAGVMQNPRHLVRRRGQEARLRCSPMKGHSHVYWYRQLPEEGLKFMVYLQKENIIDESGMPKERFSAEFPKEGPSILRIQQVVRGDSAAYFCASSPSSYEQYFGPGTRLTVT.

By sample fraction, this clone is medium-sized. This rearrangement joins TRBV4-2 to TRBJ1-2; D not resolved. This CDR3 has 14 residues. Germline CDR1 reads LGHNA; CDR2 reads YNFKEQ. Trimming shortened V by 4 bases and J by 6 bases, and 15 bases separated the two germline ends. The CDR3 bases are TGTGCCAGCAGCCCAGCCGGTGGGAGGGATGGCTACACCTTC. It is translated as CASSPAGGRDGYTF.

The V call is TRBV4-3, the J call TRBJ2-7, with D tentatively TRBD1 (6 bases). Germline V gene data show CDR1 as LGHNA and CDR2 as YSLEER. V dropped 1 base and J dropped 3 bases, with 16 bases sitting between them. This CDR3 spans 16 amino acids. CDR3: CASSQVQGTPRYEQYF. DNA for the CDR3: TGCGCCAGCAGCCAAGTCCAGGGGACCCCCCGCTACGAGCAGTACTTC.

The chain carries TRBV7-2 and TRBJ2-7; D might be TRBD1 or TRBD2, each matching 5 bases. V lost 5 bases and J lost 0, with 14 bases in between. The CDR3 runs to 15 residues. Per germline, CDR1 SGHTA and CDR2 FQGNSA. CDR3 residues: CASSLGTPSSYEQYF. The DNA of the CDR3 is TGTGCCAGCAGCCTTGGGACCCCGAGCTCCTACGAGCAGTACTTC.

The chain has TRBV7-2 and TRBJ1-2, with D perhaps TRBD1 (5 bases). This CDR3 region has 15 residues. From germline, CDR1 is SGHTA and CDR2 FQGNSA. The germline V and J ends were trimmed by 0 bases and 8 bases, with 16 bases remaining between them. Here the CDR3 DNA reads TGTGCCAGCAGCTTAGCGCACGAGGGGCTTTACGGCTACACCTTC. Residues: CASSLAHEGLYGYTF.

The chain employs TRBV9 and TRBJ2-3, with D possibly being TRBD2 (6 bases). Germline V gene lookup returns CDR1 SGDLS and CDR2 YYNGEE. Deletions cut 0 bases from V and 6 bases from J, with 11 bases between. There are 14 residues in the CDR3. The CDR3 sequence: CASSVVSGGDTQYF. The CDR3 DNA follows: TGTGCCAGCAGCGTAGTGTCCGGGGGTGATACGCAGTATTTT.

Comment on this clone: A junction end diverges from the germline sequence, so it may reflect a read error. V usage is TRBV7-7 and J usage is TRBJ2-3; D unclear. Germline assignment: CDR1 SSHAT and CDR2 FNYEAQ (reference sequence). The CDR3 runs to 14 residues. CDR3: CASSLNSITDTQYF. Here the CDR3 DNA reads TGTGCTAGCAGCTTGAACAGCATAACAGATACGCAGTATTTT.

J is TRBJ2-5 and V is TRBV7-9; perhaps TRBD2 as D (6 bases). Germline CDR1 is SEHNR and CDR2 is FQNEAQ (reference sequence). This CDR3 has 14 residues. Trimming removed 5 bases from V and 2 bases from J, with 12 bases in between. CDR3 in amino acids: CASSLRDLQETQYF. As DNA, the CDR3 is TGTGCCAGCAGCCTCCGGGACTTACAAGAGACCCAGTACTTC.

The J gene is TRBJ1-5, the V gene TRBV6-5; a possible D gene is TRBD1 (5 bases). The CDR3 is 15 residues long. Germline V lookup: CDR1 MNHEY, CDR2 SVGAGI. With 0 bases removed from V and 3 bases from J, the gap between germline ends came to 9 bases. In DNA, the CDR3 is TGTGCCAGCAGTTACTCAAGGGGTCCCAATCAGCCCCAGCATTTT. It yields the protein CASSYSRGPNQPQHF.